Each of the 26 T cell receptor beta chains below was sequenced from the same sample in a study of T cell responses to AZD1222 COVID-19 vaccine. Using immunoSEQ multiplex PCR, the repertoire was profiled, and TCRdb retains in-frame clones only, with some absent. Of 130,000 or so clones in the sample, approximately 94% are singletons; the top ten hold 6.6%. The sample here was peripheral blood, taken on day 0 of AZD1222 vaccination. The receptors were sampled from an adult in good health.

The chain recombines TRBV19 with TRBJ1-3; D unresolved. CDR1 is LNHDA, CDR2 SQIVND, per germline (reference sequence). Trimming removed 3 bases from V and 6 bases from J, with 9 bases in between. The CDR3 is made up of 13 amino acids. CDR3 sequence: CASSIRAANTIYF. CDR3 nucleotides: TGTGCCAGTAGTATCCGGGCGGCAAACACCATATATTTT.

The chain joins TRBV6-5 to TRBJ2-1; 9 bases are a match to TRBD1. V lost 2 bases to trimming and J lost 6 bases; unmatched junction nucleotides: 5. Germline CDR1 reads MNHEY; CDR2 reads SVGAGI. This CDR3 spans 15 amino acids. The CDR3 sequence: CASSYTGQGINEQFF. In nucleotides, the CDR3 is TGTGCCAGCAGTTACACGGGACAGGGAATCAATGAGCAGTTCTTC.

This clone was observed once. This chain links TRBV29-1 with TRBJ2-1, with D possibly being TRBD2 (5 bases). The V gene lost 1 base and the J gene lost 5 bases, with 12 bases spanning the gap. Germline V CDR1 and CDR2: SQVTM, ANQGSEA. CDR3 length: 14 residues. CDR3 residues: CSVEGGGLDNEQFF. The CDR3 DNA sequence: TGCAGCGTTGAAGGGGGTGGACTCGACAATGAGCAGTTCTTC.

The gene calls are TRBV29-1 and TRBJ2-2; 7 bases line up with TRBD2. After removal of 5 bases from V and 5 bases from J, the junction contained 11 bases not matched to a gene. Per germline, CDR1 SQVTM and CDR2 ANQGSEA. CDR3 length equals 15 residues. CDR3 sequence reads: CSVRGGGSGTGELFF. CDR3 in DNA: TGCAGCGTTCGAGGAGGCGGGAGTGGGACCGGGGAGCTGTTTTTT.

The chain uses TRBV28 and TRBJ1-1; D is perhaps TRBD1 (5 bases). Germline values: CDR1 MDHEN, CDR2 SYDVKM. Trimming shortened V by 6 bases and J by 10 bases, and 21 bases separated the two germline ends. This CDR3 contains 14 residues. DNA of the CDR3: TGTGCCAGCAGCCGCTCGAACCTACCGCAGGGAGCTTTCTTT. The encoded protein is CASSRSNLPQGAFF.

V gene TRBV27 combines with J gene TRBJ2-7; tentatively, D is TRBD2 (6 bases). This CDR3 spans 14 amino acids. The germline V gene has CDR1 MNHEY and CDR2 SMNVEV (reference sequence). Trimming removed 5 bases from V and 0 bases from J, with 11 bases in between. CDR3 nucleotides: TGTGCCAGCAGTCTCACTAGCATCTCCTACGAGCAGTACTTC. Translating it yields CASSLTSISYEQYF.

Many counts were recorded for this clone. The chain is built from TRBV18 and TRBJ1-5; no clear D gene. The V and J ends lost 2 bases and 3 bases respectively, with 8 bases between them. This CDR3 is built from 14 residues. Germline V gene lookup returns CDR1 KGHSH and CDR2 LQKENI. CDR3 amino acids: CASSPVGSNQPQHF. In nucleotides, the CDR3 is TGTGCCAGCTCACCAGTGGGTTCCAATCAGCCCCAGCATTTT.

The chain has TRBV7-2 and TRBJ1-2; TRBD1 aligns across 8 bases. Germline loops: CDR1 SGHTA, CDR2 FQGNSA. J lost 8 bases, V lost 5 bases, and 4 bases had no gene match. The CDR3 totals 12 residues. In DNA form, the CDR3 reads TGTGCCAGCAGCCCACAGGGGGTCGGCTACACCTTC. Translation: CASSPQGVGYTF. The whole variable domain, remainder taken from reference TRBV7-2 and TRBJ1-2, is GAGVSQSPSNKVTEKGKDVELRCDPISGHTALYWYRQSLGQGLEFLIYFQGNSAPDKSGLPSDRFSAERTGGSVSTLTIQRTQQEDSAVYLCASSPQGVGYTFGSGTRLTVV.

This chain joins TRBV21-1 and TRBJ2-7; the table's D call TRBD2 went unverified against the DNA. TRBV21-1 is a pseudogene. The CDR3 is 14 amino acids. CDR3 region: CASSKGRLAGEQYF. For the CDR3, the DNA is TGTGCCAGCAGCAAGGGCCGATTGGCGGGCGAGCAGTACTTC.

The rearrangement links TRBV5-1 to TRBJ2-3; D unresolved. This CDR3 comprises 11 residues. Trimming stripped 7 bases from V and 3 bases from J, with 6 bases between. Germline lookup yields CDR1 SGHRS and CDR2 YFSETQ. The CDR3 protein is CASHTTDTQYF. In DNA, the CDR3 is TGCGCCAGCCATACTACAGATACGCAGTATTTT.

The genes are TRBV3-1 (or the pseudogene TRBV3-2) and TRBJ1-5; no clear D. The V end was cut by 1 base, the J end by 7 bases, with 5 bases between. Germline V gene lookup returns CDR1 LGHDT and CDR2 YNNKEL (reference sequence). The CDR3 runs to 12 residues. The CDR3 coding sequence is TGTGCCAGCAGCCAAGTAGACCAGCCCCAGCATTTT. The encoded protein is CASSQVDQPQHF.

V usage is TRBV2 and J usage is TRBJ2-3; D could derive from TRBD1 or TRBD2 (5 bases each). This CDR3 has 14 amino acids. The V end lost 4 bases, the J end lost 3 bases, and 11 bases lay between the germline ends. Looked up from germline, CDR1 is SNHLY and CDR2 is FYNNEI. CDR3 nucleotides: TGTGCCAGCAGTGGCCAGGGAGCTACAGATACGCAGTATTTT. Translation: CASSGQGATDTQYF.

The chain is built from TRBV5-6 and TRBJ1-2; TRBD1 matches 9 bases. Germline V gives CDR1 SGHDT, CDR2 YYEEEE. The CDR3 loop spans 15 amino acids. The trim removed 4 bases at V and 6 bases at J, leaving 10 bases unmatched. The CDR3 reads CASSPGQGRLDGYTF. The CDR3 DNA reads TGTGCCAGCAGCCCGGGACAGGGAAGGTTGGATGGCTACACCTTC. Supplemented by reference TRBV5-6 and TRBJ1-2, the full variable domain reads DAGVTQSPTHLIKTRGQQVTLRCSPKSGHDTVSWYQQALGQGPQFIFQYYEEEERQRGNFPDRFSGHQFPNYSSELNVNALLLGDSALYLCASSPGQGRLDGYTFGSGTRLTVV.

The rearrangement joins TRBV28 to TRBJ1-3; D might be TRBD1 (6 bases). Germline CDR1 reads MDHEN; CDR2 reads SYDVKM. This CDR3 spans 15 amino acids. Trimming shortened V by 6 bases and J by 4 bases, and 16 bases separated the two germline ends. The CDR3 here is CASRGLRDKGNTIYF. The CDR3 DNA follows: TGTGCCAGCAGGGGCCTCCGGGACAAAGGAAACACCATATATTTT.

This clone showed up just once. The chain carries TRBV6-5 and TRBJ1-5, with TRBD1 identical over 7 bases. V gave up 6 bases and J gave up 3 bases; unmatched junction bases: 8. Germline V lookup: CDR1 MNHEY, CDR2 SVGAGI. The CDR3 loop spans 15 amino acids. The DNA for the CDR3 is TGTGCCAGCAGGATCCGGGACAGCTACAATCAGCCCCAGCATTTT. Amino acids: CASRIRDSYNQPQHF.

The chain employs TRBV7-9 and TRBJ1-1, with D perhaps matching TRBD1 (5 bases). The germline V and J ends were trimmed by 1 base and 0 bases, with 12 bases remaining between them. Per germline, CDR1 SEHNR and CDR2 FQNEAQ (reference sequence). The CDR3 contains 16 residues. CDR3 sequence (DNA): TGTGCCAGCAGCTTAGGTAAAGGACACCTGAACACTGAAGCTTTCTTT. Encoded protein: CASSLGKGHLNTEAFF.

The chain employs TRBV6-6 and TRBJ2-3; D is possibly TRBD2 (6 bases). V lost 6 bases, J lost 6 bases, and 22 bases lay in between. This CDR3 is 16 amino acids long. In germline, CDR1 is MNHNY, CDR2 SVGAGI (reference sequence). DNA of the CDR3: TGTGCCAGCAGCTCACGAGGGAGGACCGCCATTGATACGCAGTATTTT. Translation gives CASSSRGRTAIDTQYF.

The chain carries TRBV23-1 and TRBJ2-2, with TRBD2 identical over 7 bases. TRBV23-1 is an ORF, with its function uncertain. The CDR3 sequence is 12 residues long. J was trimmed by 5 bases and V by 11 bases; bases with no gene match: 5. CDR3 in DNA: TGCGCCGTGGGGGAGGGGACCGGGGAGCTGTTTTTT. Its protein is CAVGEGTGELFF.

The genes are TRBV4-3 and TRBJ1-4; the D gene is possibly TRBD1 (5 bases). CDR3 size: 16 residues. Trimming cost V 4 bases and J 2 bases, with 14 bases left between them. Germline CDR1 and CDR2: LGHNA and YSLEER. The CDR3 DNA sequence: TGCGCCAGCAGCCCCCGGAGGGGCGCGACTAATGAAAAACTGTTTTTT. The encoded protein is CASSPRRGATNEKLFF.

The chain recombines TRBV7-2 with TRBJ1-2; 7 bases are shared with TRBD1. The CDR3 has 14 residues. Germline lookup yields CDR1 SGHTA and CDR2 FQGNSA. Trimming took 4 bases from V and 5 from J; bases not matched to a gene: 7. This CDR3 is CASSSTGQPYGYTF. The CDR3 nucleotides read TGTGCCAGCAGCTCAACGGGACAGCCTTATGGCTACACCTTC.

The DNA for the CDR3 is TGTGCCAGCAGCCAAGATAGGGGGGTTTGGAATGAGCAGTTCTTC. Translated: CASSQDRGVWNEQFF. This chain uses TRBV3-1 (or the pseudogene TRBV3-2) with TRBJ2-1, with D perhaps being TRBD1 or TRBD2 (6 bases each). Germline V gene lookup returns CDR1 LGHDT and CDR2 YNNKEL (reference sequence). The germline V and J ends were trimmed by 0 bases and 7 bases, with 13 bases remaining between them. The CDR3 extends over 15 amino acids.

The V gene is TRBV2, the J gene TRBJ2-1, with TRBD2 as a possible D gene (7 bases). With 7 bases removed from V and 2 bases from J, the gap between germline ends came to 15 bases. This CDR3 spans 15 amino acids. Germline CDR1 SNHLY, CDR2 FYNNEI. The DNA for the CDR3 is TGTGCCAGCATGGGGGGGTCAGGGGCCTACAATGAGCAGTTCTTC. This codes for CASMGGSGAYNEQFF.

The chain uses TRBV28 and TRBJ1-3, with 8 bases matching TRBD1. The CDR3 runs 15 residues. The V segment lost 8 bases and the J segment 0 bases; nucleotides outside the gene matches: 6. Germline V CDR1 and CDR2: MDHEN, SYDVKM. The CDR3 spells CASRSDRGSGNTIYF. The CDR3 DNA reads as TGTGCCAGCCGAAGTGACAGGGGCTCTGGAAACACCATATATTTT.

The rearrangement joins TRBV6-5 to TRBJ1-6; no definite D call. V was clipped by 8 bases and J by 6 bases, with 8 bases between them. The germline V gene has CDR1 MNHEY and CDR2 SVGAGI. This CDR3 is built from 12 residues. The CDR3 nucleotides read TGTGCCAGCCGGAAAACTAATTCACCCCTCCACTTT. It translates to CASRKTNSPLHF.

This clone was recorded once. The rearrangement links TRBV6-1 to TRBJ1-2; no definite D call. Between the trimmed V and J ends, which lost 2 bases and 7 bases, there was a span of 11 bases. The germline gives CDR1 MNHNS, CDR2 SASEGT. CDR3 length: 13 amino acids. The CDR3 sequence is CASSETGLGGYTF. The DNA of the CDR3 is TGTGCCAGCAGTGAAACCGGGTTGGGTGGCTACACCTTC.

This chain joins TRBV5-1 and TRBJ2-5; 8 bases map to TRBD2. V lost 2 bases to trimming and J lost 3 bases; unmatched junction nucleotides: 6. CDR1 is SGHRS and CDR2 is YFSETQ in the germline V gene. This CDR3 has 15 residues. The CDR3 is CASSLTGTSEETQYF. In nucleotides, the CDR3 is TGCGCCAGCAGCTTAACCGGGACTAGTGAAGAGACCCAGTACTTC.